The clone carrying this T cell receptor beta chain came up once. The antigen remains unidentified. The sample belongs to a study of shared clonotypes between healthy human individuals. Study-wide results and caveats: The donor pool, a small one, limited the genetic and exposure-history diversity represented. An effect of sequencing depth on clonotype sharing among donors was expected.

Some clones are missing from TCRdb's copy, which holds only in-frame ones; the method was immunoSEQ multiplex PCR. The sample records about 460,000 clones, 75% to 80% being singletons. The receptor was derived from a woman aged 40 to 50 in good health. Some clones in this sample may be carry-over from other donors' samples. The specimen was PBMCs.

The CDR3 nucleotides are TGTGCCAGCAGAAGGATGGGACAGCATAACTATGGCTACACCTTC. As protein: CASRRMGQHNYGYTF. This chain uses TRBV5-4 with TRBJ1-2, with 7 bases identical to TRBD1. The CDR3 loop spans 15 amino acids. The germline CDR1 and CDR2 sequences are SGHNT and YYREEE (reference sequence). J gave up 1 base and V 5 bases, and 8 bases lay outside the gene matches. Variable domain in full (rest from reference TRBV5-4 and TRBJ1-2): ETGVTQSPTHLIKTRGQQVTLRCSSQSGHNTVSWYQQALGQGPQFIFQYYREEENGRGNFPPRFSGLQFPNYSSELNVNALELDDSALYLCASRRMGQHNYGYTFGSGTRLTVV.